The 23 T cell receptor beta chains below come from one sample, sequenced in a study of PD-1 blockade in classical Hodgkin lymphoma. The data were produced by immunoSEQ multiplex PCR, yet TCRdb's version contains in-frame clones alone and is incomplete. The sample has about 23,000 clones; around three quarters are singletons. All patients relapsed after autologous stem cell transplantation, and brentuximab vedotin exposure varied. Sequencing used peripheral blood mononuclear cells (PBMCs), obtained before the second cycle of nivolumab. The receptor source for this set is a human donor with classical Hodgkin lymphoma.

This chain connects TRBV4-1 to TRBJ1-2; TRBD1 agrees at 7 bases. CDR1 MGHRA and CDR2 YSYEKL come from the germline V gene. V was clipped by 4 bases and J by 8 bases; unmatched bases: 7. This CDR3 spans 13 amino acids. The CDR3 loop is CASSPRQGDGYTF. As DNA, the CDR3 is TGCGCCAGCAGCCCCCGACAGGGTGACGGCTACACCTTC.

The J gene is TRBJ2-7, the V gene TRBV10-3; 10 nucleotides align to TRBD1. The CDR3 runs to 16 residues. Germline V gene data show CDR1 as ENHRY and CDR2 as SYGVKD. V shed 3 bases and J 7 bases; nucleotides not matched to a gene: 12. The CDR3 DNA reads as TGTGCCATCAGTGACCCAGGGGACAGGGGATTCGGGGAGCAGTACTTC. Translating it yields CAISDPGDRGFGEQYF.

The chain carries TRBV2 and TRBJ2-7; TRBD2 might be the D (6 bases). Germline assignment: CDR1 SNHLY and CDR2 FYNNEI. The CDR3 spans 13 residues. Deletions cut 6 bases from V and 7 bases from J, with 16 bases between. CDR3 in DNA: TGTGCCAGCAGAGTCCTAAGGGCGGGAGAGCAGTACTTC. The encoded protein is CASRVLRAGEQYF.

The gene calls are TRBV28 and TRBJ1-5, with a possible D match to TRBD1 (5 bases). The CDR3 loop spans 15 amino acids. Germline-derived CDR1 and CDR2 are MDHEN and SYDVKM. V lost 5 bases, J lost 3 bases, and 14 bases lay in between. DNA for the CDR3: TGTGCCAGCAGTATCTATTTAGGGGTCAATCAGCCCCAGCATTTT. It yields the protein CASSIYLGVNQPQHF.

The chain is built from TRBV2 and TRBJ2-7, with TRBD1 identical over 8 bases. The germline gives CDR1 SNHLY, CDR2 FYNNEI. The CDR3 spans 15 residues. The V and J ends lost 6 bases and 3 bases, in that order; junction bases with no gene match: 10. The CDR3 sequence: CASRKQGGLLYEQYF. The DNA of the CDR3 is TGTGCCAGCAGGAAACAGGGGGGCCTACTCTACGAGCAGTACTTC.

This clone was picked up one time. The chain employs TRBV5-1 and TRBJ2-4; tentatively, D is TRBD2 (6 bases). Trimming shortened V by 0 bases and J by 6 bases, and 16 bases separated the two germline ends. The CDR3 sequence is 16 residues long. Germline CDR1 and CDR2: SGHRS and YFSETQ. The CDR3, as DNA: TGCGCCAGCAGCTTGGTGTCTCCTGTGGGGGGAAACATTCAGTACTTC. Protein: CASSLVSPVGGNIQYF. Full variable domain (missing parts from reference TRBV5-1 and TRBJ2-4): KAGVTQTPRYLIKTRGQQVTLSCSPISGHRSVSWYQQTPGQGLQFLFEYFSETQRNKGNFPGRFSGRQFSNSRSEMNVSTLELGDSALYLCASSLVSPVGGNIQYFGAGTRLSVL.

V usage is TRBV7-9 and J usage is TRBJ2-3, with 8 positions matching TRBD2. Trimming cost V 5 bases and J 2 bases; bases outside gene matches: 3. This CDR3 is 14 amino acids long. Germline V gene lookup returns CDR1 SEHNR and CDR2 FQNEAQ (reference sequence). The CDR3 nucleotides read TGTGCCAGCAGCATTAGCGGGGACACAGATACGCAGTATTTT. Translated: CASSISGDTDTQYF.

The chain uses TRBV10-3 and TRBJ2-1, with 10 bases identical to TRBD2. CDR3 length equals 13 residues. The V and J ends lost 7 bases and 7 bases, in that order; junction bases with no gene match: 4. In germline, CDR1 is ENHRY, CDR2 SYGVKD. The CDR3 DNA reads TGTGCCATCACTAGCGGGAGTCGGAATGAGCAGTTCTTC. Translating gives CAITSGSRNEQFF.

This chain uses TRBV6-6 with TRBJ2-5; 7 positions match TRBD2. The CDR3 runs 15 residues. The germline V gene encodes CDR1 MNHNY and CDR2 SVGAGI (reference sequence). The ends lost 5 bases at V and 1 base at J; junction bases unmatched: 7. The CDR3 nucleotides read TGTGCCAGCAGTAGACCCTCTAGCGGCCAAGAGACCCAGTACTTC. The encoded protein is CASSRPSSGQETQYF.

V usage is TRBV7-9 and J usage is TRBJ2-7; 11 bases fit TRBD2. V gave up 5 bases and J gave up 3 bases; unmatched junction bases: 12. Germline loops: CDR1 SEHNR, CDR2 FQNEAQ (reference sequence). The CDR3 contains 17 residues. The chain's CDR3 is CASSGSGTSGRNYEQYF. DNA of the CDR3: TGTGCCAGCAGCGGTAGTGGTACTAGCGGGAGAAACTACGAGCAGTACTTC.

The V and J genes are TRBV5-5 and TRBJ1-1, with unresolved D. The CDR3 runs to 13 residues. V lost 4 bases and J lost 0, with 7 bases in between. From germline, CDR1 is SGHKS and CDR2 YYEKEE (reference sequence). The CDR3 DNA follows: TGTGCCAGCAGCCTCCAGATGAACACTGAAGCTTTCTTT. Its translation: CASSLQMNTEAFF.

This clone was picked up one time. This chain links TRBV25-1 with TRBJ2-3, with D tentatively TRBD1 (5 bases). This CDR3 has 16 amino acids. V lost 3 bases and J lost 2, with 15 bases in between. The V gene's germline CDR1 is MGHDK and CDR2 SYGVNS. CDR3 nucleotide sequence: TGTGCCAGCAGTGAGAGGAGACAGCTTTTCACAGATACGCAGTATTTT. This gives the protein CASSERRQLFTDTQYF.

This clone has just one count. V and J are TRBV7-9 and TRBJ2-5; 13 bases map to TRBD2. With 4 bases clipped from V and 5 bases from J, the junction kept 7 bases outside the gene matches. This CDR3 is built from 16 residues. CDR1 is SEHNR, CDR2 FQNEAQ, per germline (reference sequence). The CDR3 DNA follows: TGTGCCAGCAGCTCCGGGACTAGCGGGATGTCTGAGACCCAGTACTTC. Amino acids: CASSSGTSGMSETQYF.

This clone was found a few times. The V gene is TRBV12-2, the J gene TRBJ1-3; TRBD1 was called by the table and not checked on the DNA. TRBV12-2 is reported as a pseudogene. This CDR3 comprises 19 residues. The CDR3 here is CASRLAGQGSRYSGNTIYF. Here the CDR3 DNA reads TGTGCAAGTCGCTTAGCGGGACAGGGGTCAAGATACTCTGGAAACACCATATATTTT.

As to this clone: Other nucleotide sequences in the sample specify the same CDR3. The chain recombines TRBV7-9 with TRBJ2-1; D call uncertain. Germline V CDR1 and CDR2: SEHNR, FQNEAQ (reference sequence). Trimming took off 5 bases at V and 5 bases at J, with 4 bases between the two ends. The CDR3 covers 11 residues. The CDR3 protein is CASSLNNEQFF. CDR3 bases: TGTGCCAGCAGCCTCAACAATGAGCAGTTCTTC.

The genes are TRBV6-1 and TRBJ2-7, with D hard to call. Trimming stripped 6 bases from V and 1 base from J, with 10 bases between. This CDR3 is built from 13 residues. CDR1 and CDR2 from the germline V gene are MNHNS and SASEGT. As DNA, the CDR3 is TGTGCCAGCAGGGGCAGGAATTCCTACGAGCAGTACTTC. It yields the protein CASRGRNSYEQYF.

The rearrangement uses TRBV6-6 and TRBJ2-7; 9 bases map to TRBD1. The junction had 4 bases not matched to a gene; V was cut back by 4 bases and J by 6 bases. CDR1 and CDR2 from the germline V gene are MNHNY and SVGAGI (reference sequence). This CDR3 spans 13 amino acids. The CDR3 nucleotides are TGTGCCAGCAGTTCATCGGACAGGGGCGAGCAGTACTTC. Translation gives CASSSSDRGEQYF.

This clone counts as medium-sized (0.01 to 0.1%). The chain combines TRBV6-1 with TRBJ2-7, with TRBD1 identical over 7 bases. The V gene's germline CDR1 is MNHNS and CDR2 SASEGT. CDR3 length: 12 residues. V lost 4 bases and J lost 10; bases outside the gene matches: 7. The CDR3 is CASSGGQTPQYF. DNA of the CDR3: TGTGCCAGCAGTGGGGGACAGACTCCCCAGTACTTC.

The genes are TRBV28 and TRBJ2-1; 11 nucleotides align to TRBD1. The length of the CDR3 is 16 residues. V lost 2 bases and J lost 3; bases outside the gene matches: 3. In germline, CDR1 is MDHEN, CDR2 SYDVKM. The CDR3 here is CASSLIGTGGYNEQFF. DNA for the CDR3: TGTGCCAGCAGTTTAATCGGGACAGGGGGCTACAATGAGCAGTTCTTC.

This clone appeared once. The rearrangement links TRBV29-1 to TRBJ2-2; 7 bases map to TRBD2. Looked up from germline, CDR1 is SQVTM and CDR2 is ANQGSEA. The CDR3 extends over 13 amino acids. J lost 7 bases, V lost 3 bases, and 5 bases had no gene match. CDR3 in amino acids: CSVDDRGDGELFF. The CDR3 DNA reads TGCAGCGTTGATGACCGGGGGGACGGGGAGCTGTTTTTT.

V usage is TRBV7-3 and J usage is TRBJ2-2, with unresolved D. This CDR3 region has 15 residues. In germline, CDR1 is SGHTA, CDR2 FQGTGA. With 1 base removed from V and 3 bases from J, the gap between germline ends came to 9 bases. The CDR3 loop is CASSLNPSYTGELFF. CDR3 in DNA: TGTGCCAGCAGCTTAAATCCCAGCTACACCGGGGAGCTGTTTTTT.

This chain uses TRBV12-5 with TRBJ2-1; 8 bases align to TRBD2. This CDR3 has 14 amino acids. The trim removed 4 bases at V and 5 bases at J, leaving 4 bases unmatched. Germline loops: CDR1 LGHNT, CDR2 FRNRAP. CDR3 protein: CASGSAGGDNEQFF. CDR3 nucleotides: TGTGCTAGTGGTTCGGCGGGGGGCGACAATGAGCAGTTCTTC.

The gene calls are TRBV29-1 and TRBJ2-2, with 8 bases identical to TRBD1. CDR1 and CDR2 from the germline V gene are SQVTM and ANQGSEA. V gave up 4 bases and J gave up 7 bases; unmatched junction bases: 5. This CDR3 region has 13 residues. The CDR3 DNA is TGCAGCGTTGCACAGGGGGGAGGCGGGGAGCTGTTTTTT. Translated: CSVAQGGGGELFF.